Each of the 8 T cell receptor beta chains below was sequenced from the same sample in a study of shared clonotypes between healthy human individuals. TCRdb's copy holds only in-frame clones and misses some; the assay was immunoSEQ multiplex PCR. The sample has nearly 1 million clones; over 60% are singletons. The sample comprised memory CD4+ T cells sorted from blood. Regarding subset: CD45RA-negative fraction. These receptors were collected from a young man in good health.

V usage is TRBV18 and J usage is TRBJ1-5; 7 nucleotides align to TRBD1. The CDR3 runs 16 residues. Germline CDR1 and CDR2: KGHSH and LQKENI. Trimming removed 5 bases from V and 0 bases from J; junction bases left unmatched: 7. CDR3 sequence reads: CASSATGDFSNQPQHF. DNA for the CDR3: TGTGCCAGCTCAGCTACAGGGGATTTTAGCAATCAGCCCCAGCATTTT.

This clone was observed a single time. The chain joins TRBV6-6 to TRBJ1-5, with D tentatively TRBD1 (6 bases). This CDR3 region has 15 residues. With 6 bases removed from V and 4 bases from J, the gap between germline ends came to 16 bases. Germline-derived CDR1 and CDR2 are MNHNY and SVGAGI (reference sequence). The CDR3 DNA sequence: TGTGCCAGCAGCCCCCCAGGGGATGGTAATCAGCCCCAGCATTTT. It translates to CASSPPGDGNQPQHF.

The CDR3 region has the DNA TGTGCCAGTGGGACTATCCACCAGGACAATGAGCAGTTCTTC. It translates to CASGTIHQDNEQFF. The rearrangement joins TRBV19 to TRBJ2-1; TRBD2 matches 7 bases. This CDR3 comprises 14 residues. Germline V gene lookup returns CDR1 LNHDA and CDR2 SQIVND (reference sequence). V was clipped by 8 bases and J by 5 bases; unmatched bases: 9.

Concerning this clone: Other DNA sequences within the sample encode an identical CDR3. The genes are TRBV2 and TRBJ1-5, with D uncertain. CDR3 length equals 14 residues. Looked up from germline, CDR1 is SNHLY and CDR2 is FYNNEI. V lost 4 bases, J lost 0 bases, and 7 bases lay in between. CDR3 sequence: CASSADYSNQPQHF. The CDR3 DNA reads as TGTGCCAGCAGTGCAGATTATAGCAATCAGCCCCAGCATTTT.

The chain couples TRBV7-2 to TRBJ2-3, with 13 bases that match TRBD2. V lost 5 bases and J lost 11; bases outside the gene matches: 10. Per the germline V gene, CDR1 is SGHTA and CDR2 is FQGNSA. The CDR3 is made up of 15 amino acids. The CDR3 here is CASSRRTSGGRMQYF. In DNA, the CDR3 is TGTGCCAGCAGCCGACGGACTAGCGGGGGAAGAATGCAGTATTTT. Complete variable domain (other parts from reference TRBV7-2 and TRBJ2-3): GAGVSQSPSNKVTEKGKDVELRCDPISGHTALYWYRQSLGQGLEFLIYFQGNSAPDKSGLPSDRFSAERTGGSVSTLTIQRTQQEDSAVYLCASSRRTSGGRMQYFGPGTRLTVL.

The chain couples TRBV5-3 to TRBJ1-1; possibly TRBD1 for D (5 bases). TRBV5-3 is marked as an open reading frame, function uncertain. The length of the CDR3 is 17 residues. V was cut by 1 base and J by 4 bases, with 20 bases left in between. The CDR3, as DNA: TGTGCCAGAAGCTTGTTATCTGGCAGGGTGGTAGGCACTGAAGCTTTCTTT. As protein: CARSLLSGRVVGTEAFF.

The CDR3: CASSSGHSSLGETQYF. The CDR3 DNA reads TGTGCCAGCAGCTCGGGGCACAGCTCCCTGGGGGAGACCCAGTACTTC. The chain employs TRBV7-2 and TRBJ2-5; D possibly uses TRBD1 or TRBD2 (5 bases each). The germline V and J ends were trimmed by 4 bases and 5 bases, with 20 bases remaining between them. Germline V CDR1 and CDR2: SGHTA, FQGNSA. This CDR3 is 16 amino acids long.

The chain has TRBV9 and TRBJ1-4; D gene unclear. Germline V CDR1 and CDR2: SGDLS, YYNGEE. The CDR3 has 15 residues. V lost 4 bases to trimming and J lost 8 bases, with 18 bases between them. The CDR3 protein is CASSPGRERREKLFF. The CDR3 DNA follows: TGTGCCAGCAGCCCTGGACGGGAAAGGCGAGAAAAACTGTTTTTT.